The 18 T cell receptor beta chains reported below all come from one sample, sequenced in a study of shared clonotypes between healthy human individuals. Produced via immunoSEQ multiplex PCR; TCRdb's table is partial and in-frame only. The table lists about 2,500,000 clones, 90% to 95% of them singletons. The sample was naive CD4+ T cells sorted from blood. Subset noted: CD45RA+ positively selected. The receptors here all came from a man aged 18-30 years in good health.

The chain joins TRBV4-1 to TRBJ2-2, with a weak D call TRBD1 (5 bases). The CDR3 sequence is 16 residues long. Trimming cost V 4 bases and J 1 base, with 13 bases left between them. Germline lookup yields CDR1 MGHRA and CDR2 YSYEKL. CDR3 in amino acids: CASSPVGLVNTGELFF. The CDR3, as DNA: TGCGCCAGCAGCCCCGTGGGGCTTGTGAACACCGGGGAGCTGTTTTTT.

Worth noting for this clone: At the DNA level, this CDR3 is encoded by other sequences in the same sample as well. The CDR3 region is CASTPSDTQYF. CDR3 DNA sequence: TGTGCCAGCACTCCGTCAGATACGCAGTATTTT. The chain uses TRBV6-1 and TRBJ2-3; no reliable D call. CDR1 is MNHNS and CDR2 is SASEGT in the germline V gene. V was trimmed by 7 bases and J by 4 bases, leaving 6 bases between them. The CDR3 covers 11 residues.

CDR3 sequence: CASSPRMSQGGFSNYGYTF. CDR3 bases: TGTGCCAGCAGCCCCCGTATGTCTCAGGGGGGCTTTTCTAACTATGGCTACACCTTC. The chain employs TRBV5-6 and TRBJ1-2; the match to TRBD1 covers 7 bases. The CDR3 extends over 19 amino acids. Germline V lookup: CDR1 SGHDT, CDR2 YYEEEE. Trimming at V came to 4 bases and at J to 0 bases, leaving 18 bases not matched to a gene.

The gene calls are TRBV27 and TRBJ2-7, with D possibly being TRBD2 (6 bases). CDR3 length equals 16 residues. Germline lookup yields CDR1 MNHEY and CDR2 SMNVEV (reference sequence). The V end lost 0 bases, the J end lost 4 bases, and 16 bases lay between the germline ends. CDR3 in DNA: TGTGCCAGCAGTTTATCGGGGGGACTCTCTGCTTACGAGCAGTACTTC. It yields the protein CASSLSGGLSAYEQYF.

The chain employs TRBV10-3 and TRBJ1-4; D is possibly TRBD1 (5 bases). The germline V gene has CDR1 ENHRY and CDR2 SYGVKD. The length of the CDR3 is 15 residues. Between the trimmed V and J ends, which lost 0 bases and 7 bases, there was a span of 12 bases. Written as DNA, the CDR3 is TGTGCCATCAGTGAGTCCGGACAATCGAGTGAAAAACTGTTTTTT. Translation: CAISESGQSSEKLFF.

V and J are TRBV7-8 and TRBJ1-1; 10 positions agree with TRBD1. The V and J ends lost 1 base and 4 bases, in that order; junction bases with no gene match: 3. The CDR3 length is 15 residues. Germline lookup yields CDR1 SGHVS and CDR2 FQNEAQ. The CDR3 loop is CASSLEDRGGTEAFF. The CDR3 DNA reads TGTGCCAGCAGCTTAGAGGACAGGGGGGGCACTGAAGCTTTCTTT.

The chain joins TRBV2 to TRBJ2-2; 7 nucleotides match TRBD2. The CDR3 is 15 amino acids. Germline CDR1 is SNHLY and CDR2 is FYNNEI. Losses at the gene ends were 1 base for V and 6 bases for J; bases not matched to a gene: 5. Written as DNA, the CDR3 is TGTGCCAGCAGTGAAGGGGGCGGGAGAGCCGGGGAGCTGTTTTTT. It translates to CASSEGGGRAGELFF.

This sequence joins TRBV15 and TRBJ2-2, with D hard to call. There are 15 residues in the CDR3. Between the trimmed V and J ends, which lost 4 bases and 1 base, there was a span of 10 bases. Germline CDR1 is LNHNV and CDR2 is YYDKDF (reference sequence). CDR3 region: CATSIRTGNTGELFF. The CDR3 nucleotides read TGTGCCACCAGCATAAGGACGGGGAACACCGGGGAGCTGTTTTTT.

The CDR3 DNA sequence: TGCAGCGTTGAGGGCCTCGGAGGCTACACCTTC. This gives the protein CSVEGLGGYTF. The J gene is TRBJ1-2, the V gene TRBV29-1; D remains ambiguous. The CDR3 covers 11 residues. Trimming stripped 3 bases from V and 8 bases from J, with 10 bases between. The germline V gene has CDR1 SQVTM and CDR2 ANQGSEA.

The CDR3 reads CASSDLGLSNQPQHF. The CDR3 DNA follows: TGTGCCAGCAGTGACCTGGGGTTAAGCAATCAGCCCCAGCATTTT. This chain links TRBV28 with TRBJ1-5; D uncertain. This CDR3 contains 15 residues. The V end lost 5 bases, the J end lost 1 base, and 12 bases lay between the germline ends. Germline V gene sequence: CDR1 MDHEN, CDR2 SYDVKM.

V is TRBV2 and J is TRBJ1-2, with TRBD1 matching 8 bases. In germline, CDR1 is SNHLY, CDR2 FYNNEI. The CDR3 spans 16 residues. V lost 6 bases and J lost 4; bases outside the gene matches: 13. The CDR3 loop reads CASSTFPGGHSYGYTF. The CDR3 DNA sequence: TGTGCCAGCAGCACTTTTCCAGGGGGCCACTCCTATGGCTACACCTTC.

The chain combines TRBV6-5 with TRBJ2-7; weak D call: TRBD2 (6 bases). Trimming removed 10 bases at V and 0 bases at J, with 13 bases between. Germline V gene sequence: CDR1 MNHEY, CDR2 SVGAGI. The CDR3 length is 13 residues. CDR3: CATRRRDSYEQYF. As DNA, the CDR3 is TGTGCCACCAGGAGGCGGGACTCCTACGAGCAGTACTTC.

This chain joins TRBV10-3 and TRBJ2-3, with D uncertain. The CDR3 sequence is 12 residues long. Germline-derived CDR1 and CDR2 are ENHRY and SYGVKD. V was trimmed by 11 bases and J by 1 base, leaving 10 bases between them. The CDR3 DNA reads as TGTGCCTTCTCCCAGGGCACAGATACGCAGTATTTT. Amino acid sequence: CAFSQGTDTQYF.

The chain couples TRBV5-1 to TRBJ2-6; unclear D gene. Trimming stripped 5 bases from V and 11 bases from J, with 20 bases between. This CDR3 is built from 15 residues. Germline V lookup: CDR1 SGHRS, CDR2 YFSETQ. CDR3 in DNA: TGCGCCAGCAGGGTCCCTAGGACGGAAACAGACGTCCTGACTTTC. Protein sequence: CASRVPRTETDVLTF.

The chain employs TRBV11-2 and TRBJ1-1, with D maybe TRBD1 (5 bases). Germline V lookup: CDR1 SGHAT, CDR2 FQNNGV. V was shortened by 0 bases and J by 10 bases, with 12 bases between the two germline ends. The CDR3 covers 13 residues. The CDR3 region has the DNA TGTGCCAGCAGCTTAGATCGGGGGGAAGCAGCTTTCTTT. As protein: CASSLDRGEAAFF.

The chain joins TRBV6-1 to TRBJ2-2; D may be TRBD2 (5 bases). Germline CDR1 and CDR2: MNHNS and SASEGT. Trimming cost V 4 bases and J 1 base, with 10 bases left between them. The CDR3 length is 15 residues. The CDR3 bases are TGTGCCAGCAGTGTTAGCGCGGTGAACACCGGGGAGCTGTTTTTT. This codes for CASSVSAVNTGELFF.

This sequence joins TRBV27 and TRBJ2-1, with TRBD2 matching over 10 bases. Germline CDR1 reads MNHEY; CDR2 reads SMNVEV (reference sequence). The CDR3 runs to 17 residues. After removal of 7 bases from V and 0 bases from J, the junction contained 9 bases not matched to a gene. Here the CDR3 reads CASNRASGSLSYNEQFF. The CDR3 DNA reads as TGTGCCAGCAATCGGGCTAGCGGGAGCCTCTCCTACAATGAGCAGTTCTTC.

This clone was seen a few times. At the DNA level, this CDR3 is encoded by other sequences in the same sample as well. The rearrangement links TRBV28 to TRBJ1-1; 8 bases align to TRBD1. Germline V gene lookup returns CDR1 MDHEN and CDR2 SYDVKM. CDR3 length: 12 residues. V trimming: 3 bases; J trimming: 10 bases; junction bases outside the gene matches: 4. In nucleotides, the CDR3 is TGTGCCAGCAGTTTGAGGACAGGGAGAGCTTTCTTT. This translates into CASSLRTGRAFF.